The clone carrying this T cell receptor beta chain was seen a few times. Its antigen is not identified. Adult Caucasians living in Nashville, Tennessee made up all of the donors. These data originate in a study of shared clonotypes between healthy human individuals. Study-level findings and limits: Few donors limited the genetic and exposure-history diversity represented.

V lost 0 bases to trimming and J lost 6 bases, with 11 bases between them. Germline V gene lookup returns CDR1 LGHNA and CDR2 YNFKEQ. This CDR3 has 15 amino acids. Several immunoSEQ plates received, in even portions, the genomic DNA of each subset. On ten immunoSEQ deep assay plates, unsorted PBMC DNA was sequenced. The data were produced by immunoSEQ multiplex PCR, yet TCRdb's version contains in-frame clones alone and is incomplete. The sample has fewer than 650,000 clones, just over 75% seen once; the top ten hold about 12%. Sequenced sample: PBMCs. The receptor was derived from a woman aged 35 to 49 in good health. Some clones in this sample may be carry-over from other donors' samples. J is TRBJ2-2 and V is TRBV4-2, with D perhaps TRBD2 (5 bases). CDR3 in amino acids: CASSQDSLAAGELFF. CDR3 bases: TGTGCCAGCAGCCAAGATAGCCTAGCAGCCGGGGAGCTGTTTTTT.